The text below deals with one TCR beta chain. This record belongs to a study of blood T cell repertoires in COVID-19. Trimming stripped 6 bases from V and 9 bases from J, with 15 bases between. CDR1 is MGHDK, CDR2 SYGVNS, per germline. CDR3 length equals 13 residues. Generated by immunoSEQ multiplex PCR, the TCRdb table keeps only in-frame clones and is missing some. This repertoire shows around 390,000 clones, approximately 87% found once; its top ten account for approximately 9.3%. This sequence originates from a woman aged 50 to 65 who had recovered from COVID-19. The chain employs TRBV25-1 and TRBJ1-5; D perhaps matches TRBD1 (6 bases). The sequencing sample was made of PBMCs or T cells enriched from blood (not recorded which). DNA of the CDR3: TGTGCCAGCAGGGACAGCTCTCAGGGGCCCCAGCATTTT. It translates to CASRDSSQGPQHF.